These 30 T cell receptor beta chains share one sample of origin, sequenced in a study of T cell responses to AZD1222 COVID-19 vaccine. The table came from immunoSEQ multiplex PCR; TCRdb's copy has only in-frame clones and leaves some out. Counted here are roughly 34,000 clones, roughly nine tenths occurring once; the ten biggest clones make up 7%. The specimen was peripheral blood, collected on day 0 of AZD1222 vaccination. The receptors stem from an adult in good health.

V gene TRBV11-2 combines with J gene TRBJ2-5; 14 nucleotides line up with TRBD2. There are 17 residues in the CDR3. The V gene end was trimmed by 5 bases and the J gene end by 5 bases; junction bases not matched to a gene: 10. The V gene's germline CDR1 is SGHAT and CDR2 FQNNGV. CDR3: CASSDKRTSGGMETQYF. For the CDR3, the DNA is TGTGCCAGCAGCGATAAACGGACTAGCGGGGGGATGGAGACCCAGTACTTC.

This sequence joins TRBV10-3 and TRBJ2-1; 10 positions agree with TRBD2. Germline loops: CDR1 ENHRY, CDR2 SYGVKD. The ends lost 3 bases at V and 7 bases at J; junction bases unmatched: 6. CDR3 size: 15 residues. CDR3 nucleotide sequence: TGTGCCATCAGTGATGAGCGGGAGGGCCATAATGAGCAGTTCTTC. Encoded protein: CAISDEREGHNEQFF.

The chain combines TRBV7-6 with TRBJ2-7; D gene ambiguous. V lost 5 bases and J lost 5, with 10 bases in between. The CDR3 sequence is 12 residues long. The V gene's germline CDR1 is SGHVS and CDR2 FNYEAQ. CDR3 sequence (DNA): TGTGCCAGCAGCGGAACGTCTAACGAGCAGTACTTC. It translates to CASSGTSNEQYF.

This chain links TRBV2 with TRBJ2-5, with TRBD1 matching over 11 bases. V dropped 9 bases and J dropped 6; count of bases not matched to a gene: 15. From germline, CDR1 is SNHLY and CDR2 FYNNEI. The CDR3 totals 16 residues. CDR3: CARRSPRTGGEKTQYF. The DNA of the CDR3 is TGTGCCAGACGATCCCCCAGGACAGGGGGCGAGAAGACCCAGTACTTC.

This rearrangement joins TRBV3-1 (or the pseudogene TRBV3-2) to TRBJ2-2, with D hard to call. The V end was cut by 0 bases, the J end by 0 bases, with 17 bases between. Per the germline V gene, CDR1 is LGHDT and CDR2 is YNNKEL (reference sequence). The CDR3 sequence is 19 residues long. The CDR3 bases are TGTGCCAGCAGCCAAGATCGTTCGTGGTTAGTGGCGAACACCGGGGAGCTGTTTTTT. Its translation is CASSQDRSWLVANTGELFF.

The chain employs TRBV7-8 and TRBJ2-4; D is ambiguous. Per germline, CDR1 SGHVS and CDR2 FQNEAQ. The ends were cut back, 1 base at V and 1 base at J, with 5 bases in the middle. This CDR3 region has 14 residues. CDR3 sequence: CASSLGPAKNIQYF. CDR3 in DNA: TGTGCCAGCAGCTTAGGCCCGGCCAAAAACATTCAGTACTTC.

The chain uses TRBV9 and TRBJ2-7; possibly TRBD1 for D (6 bases). The germline V gene has CDR1 SGDLS and CDR2 YYNGEE. The CDR3 runs 13 residues. The germline V and J ends were trimmed by 0 bases and 4 bases, with 8 bases remaining between them. The CDR3 here is CASSVADRYEQYF. The DNA of the CDR3 is TGTGCCAGCAGCGTAGCCGACAGGTACGAGCAGTACTTC.

This rearrangement joins TRBV18 to TRBJ1-3; no reliable D call. Germline V gene sequence: CDR1 KGHSH, CDR2 LQKENI. This CDR3 is built from 17 residues. V gave up 4 bases and J gave up 2 bases, with 18 bases separating them. The CDR3 protein is CASSLLVGEATGNTIYF. In nucleotides, the CDR3 is TGTGCCAGCTCACTGCTGGTCGGGGAGGCGACTGGAAACACCATATATTTT.

This sequence joins TRBV28 and TRBJ1-2; D remains ambiguous. Germline CDR1 reads MDHEN; CDR2 reads SYDVKM. CDR3 length equals 14 residues. The V end was cut by 7 bases, the J end by 4 bases, with 16 bases between. CDR3 nucleotide sequence: TGTGCCAGCAACCTACCCCCGGGCCTCTATGGCTACACCTTC. It specifies CASNLPPGLYGYTF.

This clone was seen a single time. This rearrangement joins TRBV6-5 to TRBJ2-5; D perhaps matches TRBD2 (6 bases). The V gene lost 1 base and the J gene lost 1 base, with 13 bases spanning the gap. CDR1 MNHEY and CDR2 SVGAGI come from the germline V gene. CDR3 length equals 16 residues. CDR3 coding DNA: TGTGCCAGCAGTTACTTTATCGGGGGAATCCAAGAGACCCAGTACTTC. It translates to CASSYFIGGIQETQYF.

In this sample, this clone turned up once. CDR3 region: CASSYSKRLPTDTQYF. The CDR3 bases are TGTGCCAGCAGTTACTCGAAACGGCTGCCCACAGATACGCAGTATTTT. The gene calls are TRBV6-2 or TRBV6-3 and TRBJ2-3; no clear D. The ends were cut back, 0 bases at V and 2 bases at J, with 12 bases in the middle. The CDR3 spans 16 residues. Germline V gene lookup returns CDR1 MNHEY and CDR2 SVGEGT.

The chain links TRBV10-2 to TRBJ1-2; no reliable D call. The CDR3 sequence is 13 residues long. V was trimmed by 5 bases and J by 4 bases, leaving 11 bases between them. From germline, CDR1 is WSHSY and CDR2 SAAADI. CDR3 nucleotide sequence: TGCGCCAGCAGTTCCGGGGAAGGCTATGGCTACACCTTC. Its protein is CASSSGEGYGYTF.

This sequence joins TRBV4-3 and TRBJ2-7, with a tentative D call TRBD2 (6 bases). The CDR3 has 16 amino acids. The V end was cut by 0 bases, the J end by 6 bases, with 18 bases between. Germline V gene data show CDR1 as LGHNA and CDR2 as YSLEER. CDR3 nucleotide sequence: TGCGCCAGCAGCCAAGATAGCCACTCCCGGGGAGGCGAGCAGTACTTC. It encodes CASSQDSHSRGGEQYF.

This chain links TRBV3-1 (or the pseudogene TRBV3-2) with TRBJ2-1, with 11 bases lining up with TRBD2. The CDR3 runs to 18 residues. CDR1 LGHDT and CDR2 YNNKEL come from the germline V gene (reference sequence). J was trimmed by 2 bases and V by 2 bases; bases with no gene match: 8. CDR3 amino acids: CASSQKLAGAPPYNEQFF. As DNA, the CDR3 is TGTGCCAGCAGCCAAAAACTAGCGGGGGCCCCACCCTACAATGAGCAGTTCTTC.

The CDR3, as DNA: TGTGCCAGTAGGGTAGCGGAGTACAATGAGCAGTTCTTC. Translation gives CASRVAEYNEQFF. The V call is TRBV19, the J call TRBJ2-1, with D possibly being TRBD2 (6 bases). The CDR3 sequence is 13 residues long. In germline, CDR1 is LNHDA, CDR2 SQIVND (reference sequence). V lost 6 bases, J lost 4 bases, and 10 bases lay in between.

The chain uses TRBV19 and TRBJ2-1, with 10 bases matching TRBD2. The CDR3 consists of 15 residues. CDR1 and CDR2 (germline): LNHDA, SQIVND (reference sequence). V was clipped by 5 bases and J by 8 bases; unmatched bases: 9. The CDR3 DNA follows: TGTGCCAGTAGTCTTCAGCGGGGGGGCCCAGATGAGCAGTTCTTC. Its protein is CASSLQRGGPDEQFF.

The gene calls are TRBV14 and TRBJ2-1; 12 bases line up with TRBD2. The CDR3 sequence is 16 residues long. The V gene's germline CDR1 is SGHDN and CDR2 FVKESK. The V segment lost 6 bases and the J segment 0 bases; nucleotides outside the gene matches: 3. For the CDR3, the DNA is TGTGCCAGCAGACAGACTAGCGGGAGCTCCTACAATGAGCAGTTCTTC. Translation gives CASRQTSGSSYNEQFF.

This rearrangement joins TRBV6-5 to TRBJ2-7; 13 bases line up with TRBD2. Germline trimming cut 5 bases from V and 7 bases from J; bases unmatched to any gene: 5. The CDR3 spans 14 residues. Per the germline V gene, CDR1 is MNHEY and CDR2 is SVGAGI. The CDR3 sequence is CASSRTSGSREQYF. The CDR3 DNA is TGTGCCAGCAGTAGGACTAGCGGGAGTCGGGAGCAGTACTTC.

This rearrangement joins TRBV2 to TRBJ2-5; 9 nucleotides agree with TRBD2. Germline values: CDR1 SNHLY, CDR2 FYNNEI. V was pared by 7 bases and J by 5 bases, with 8 bases of the junction left unmatched. The CDR3 has 14 residues. The CDR3 coding sequence is TGTGCCAGCAAACGGCGGGGGGGCTATGAGACCCAGTACTTC. Amino acids: CASKRRGGYETQYF.

In nucleotides, the CDR3 is TGTGCCAGCAGCTTAGGAAGCAGTGAGGCCGGGGAGCTGTTTTTT. Translation: CASSLGSSEAGELFF. The rearrangement links TRBV11-3 to TRBJ2-2; D gene ambiguous. Per the germline V gene, CDR1 is SGHNT and CDR2 is YENEEA. The CDR3 loop spans 15 amino acids. The V end was cut by 1 base, the J end by 6 bases, with 12 bases between.

The chain combines TRBV6-5 with TRBJ2-7; D remains ambiguous. This CDR3 comprises 13 residues. The V end lost 2 bases, the J end lost 3 bases, and 8 bases lay between the germline ends. CDR1 MNHEY and CDR2 SVGAGI come from the germline V gene. The CDR3 nucleotides are TGTGCCAGCAGTTACCGCAACAGCTACGAGCAGTACTTC. This codes for CASSYRNSYEQYF.

This clone was counted a single time. The chain is built from TRBV7-9 and TRBJ2-2; TRBD1 matches 11 bases. The germline gives CDR1 SEHNR, CDR2 FQNEAQ (reference sequence). The CDR3 sequence is 15 residues long. Losses at the gene ends were 5 bases for V and 8 bases for J; bases not matched to a gene: 7. The CDR3 is CASSPGQGASGELFF. CDR3 DNA: TGTGCCAGCAGCCCCGGACAGGGGGCATCTGGGGAGCTGTTTTTT.

The chain combines TRBV11-2 with TRBJ1-1; 8 nucleotides align to TRBD1. The CDR3 extends over 18 amino acids. Germline V gives CDR1 SGHAT, CDR2 FQNNGV. J gave up 5 bases and V 5 bases, and 19 bases lay outside the gene matches. The CDR3 DNA is TGTGCCAGCAGCCCGATGCAGGGGGCGCCCGGTCCTTCGACTGAAGCTTTCTTT. As protein: CASSPMQGAPGPSTEAFF.

The chain links TRBV7-9 to TRBJ2-7, with 8 bases lining up with TRBD1. The CDR3 runs to 17 residues. The V gene end was trimmed by 5 bases and the J gene end by 3 bases; junction bases not matched to a gene: 15. Looked up from germline, CDR1 is SEHNR and CDR2 is FQNEAQ (reference sequence). Here the CDR3 reads CASSPKRGTGRDYEQYF. The CDR3 DNA follows: TGTGCCAGCAGCCCGAAGAGAGGGACAGGCAGAGACTACGAGCAGTACTTC.

The CDR3 DNA is TGTGCCAGTTGGGGGGACAGGGGCAATCAGCCCCAGCATTTT. Translated, it gives CASWGDRGNQPQHF. This chain joins TRBV19 and TRBJ1-5; 9 bases are a match to TRBD1. V lost 8 bases and J lost 2; bases outside the gene matches: 4. Germline CDR1 is LNHDA and CDR2 is SQIVND (reference sequence). This CDR3 is built from 14 residues. Variable domain in full (rest from reference TRBV19 and TRBJ1-5): DGGITQSPKYLFRKEGQNVTLSCEQNLNHDAMYWYRQDPGQGLRLIYYSQIVNDFQKGDIAEGYSVSREKKESFPLTVTSAQKNPTAFYLCASWGDRGNQPQHFGDGTRLSIL.

The genes are TRBV28 and TRBJ2-3, with 8 bases identical to TRBD2. Trimming removed 5 bases from V and 2 bases from J; junction bases left unmatched: 12. The CDR3 consists of 17 residues. CDR1 and CDR2 (germline): MDHEN, SYDVKM. CDR3 amino acids: CASSAPGLGRATDTQYF. The DNA for the CDR3 is TGTGCCAGCAGTGCTCCGGGACTAGGGCGTGCCACAGATACGCAGTATTTT.

This clone was observed once. The CDR3 region has the DNA TGTGCCAGCAGCTTAGGCCTAGCGGGAGTCCCCAGGGCCGGGGAGCTGTTTTTT. Encoded protein: CASSLGLAGVPRAGELFF. This rearrangement joins TRBV7-9 to TRBJ2-2; 10 nucleotides agree with TRBD2. After removal of 1 base from V and 6 bases from J, the junction contained 11 bases not matched to a gene. Germline loops: CDR1 SEHNR, CDR2 FQNEAQ (reference sequence). The CDR3 loop spans 18 amino acids.

Only a few counts were recorded for this clone. The rearrangement uses TRBV10-3 and TRBJ2-7, with 7 bases identical to TRBD1. Per the germline V gene, CDR1 is ENHRY and CDR2 is SYGVKD. The CDR3 has 14 amino acids. The J segment lost 2 bases and the V segment lost 8 bases, leaving 9 bases of the junction unmatched. The CDR3 loop reads CAIEGDSFPYEQYF. Written as DNA, the CDR3 is TGTGCCATCGAAGGGGACAGCTTCCCCTACGAGCAGTACTTC.

This chain connects TRBV6-5 to TRBJ1-4; D perhaps matches TRBD1 (6 bases). V lost 6 bases and J lost 3, with 11 bases in between. This CDR3 has 14 residues. The germline V gene has CDR1 MNHEY and CDR2 SVGAGI. The DNA of the CDR3 is TGTGCCAGCAGCGGGGGGCCGGCTAATGAAAAACTGTTTTTT. Encoded protein: CASSGGPANEKLFF.

The CDR3 DNA sequence: TGTGCCAGCTCACCTGGGACAGGGGGCCACTATGGCTACACCTTC. This translates into CASSPGTGGHYGYTF. This chain joins TRBV18 and TRBJ1-2, with 12 bases aligning to TRBD1. The germline V gene has CDR1 KGHSH and CDR2 LQKENI. The ends lost 3 bases at V and 3 bases at J; junction bases unmatched: 2. This CDR3 has 15 amino acids.